The present entry profiles one T cell receptor beta chain with its context. Its antigen remains unidentified. This record comes from a study of identifying expanded T cells in peripheral blood. Study-wide results and limits: Technical replicates showed about 1.1 changed clones; roughly two weeks roughly 16; four weeks 19.

Healthy donors had no documented immune events, such as infections, while sampled. The table came from immunoSEQ multiplex PCR; TCRdb's copy has only in-frame clones and leaves some out. The sample holds over 100,000 clones; less than 90% are singletons and the top ten take about 7.7%. The sample taken for sequencing was blood. This sequence originates from a person aged 18 to 69 in good health.

Here the CDR3 reads CASSRPGTGSYGYTF. The CDR3 DNA reads TGTGCCAGTAGTAGACCCGGGACAGGGTCCTATGGCTACACCTTC. The J gene is TRBJ1-2, the V gene TRBV19, with 9 positions matching TRBD1. V lost 4 bases, J lost 4 bases, and 7 bases stayed unmatched. This CDR3 comprises 15 residues. The germline CDR1 and CDR2 sequences are LNHDA and SQIVND (reference sequence).